This T cell receptor (beta chain) was retrieved from a study of blood T cell repertoires in COVID-19. Germline CDR1 is ENHRY and CDR2 is SYGVKD. Trimming stripped 0 bases from V and 6 bases from J, with 10 bases between. This CDR3 comprises 14 residues. TCRdb's table, derived via immunoSEQ multiplex PCR, lists solely in-frame clones and lacks some. The sample yields some 42,000 clones, around four fifths seen once. Sequencing input: peripheral blood. This sequence originates from a man aged 45-65 years with active COVID-19. V and J are TRBV10-3 and TRBJ2-3; D is perhaps TRBD2 (6 bases). The CDR3 bases are TGTGCCATCAGTGAGTCGACTAGGTCGGATACGCAGTATTTT. Translation: CAISESTRSDTQYF.